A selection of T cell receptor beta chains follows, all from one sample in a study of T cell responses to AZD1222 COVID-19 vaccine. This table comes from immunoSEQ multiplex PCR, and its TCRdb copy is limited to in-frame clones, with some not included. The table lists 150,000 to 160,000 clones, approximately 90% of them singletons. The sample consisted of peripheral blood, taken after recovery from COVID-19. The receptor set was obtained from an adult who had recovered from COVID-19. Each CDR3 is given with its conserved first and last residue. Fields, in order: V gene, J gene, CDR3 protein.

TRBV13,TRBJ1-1,CASSPGQMNTEAFF
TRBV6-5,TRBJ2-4,CASSRASENIQYF
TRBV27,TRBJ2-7,CASSLYPTRTGEDEQYF
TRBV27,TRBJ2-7,CASSFRQTYEQYF
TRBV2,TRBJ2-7,CASSVNREDEQYF
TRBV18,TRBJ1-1,CASSIPGHKNTEAFF
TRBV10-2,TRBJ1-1,CASSILGGAEAFF
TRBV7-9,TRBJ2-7,CASSRTGGAGSYEQYF
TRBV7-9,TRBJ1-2,CASSSVTSSYGYTF
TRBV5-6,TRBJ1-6,CASSLSVGSPLHF
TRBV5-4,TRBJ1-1,CASSLPGRMNTEAFF
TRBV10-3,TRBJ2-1,CAIRQPGFQEGSYNEQFF
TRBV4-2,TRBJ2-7,CASSQDGTSGAYEQYF
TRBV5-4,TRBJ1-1,CASSAGGRTGGTEAFF
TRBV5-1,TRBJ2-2,CASSPRTGDTGELFF
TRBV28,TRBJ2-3,CASSLYGTGEEGTDTQYF
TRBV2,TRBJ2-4,CASSLGQGENIQYF
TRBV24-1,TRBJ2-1,CATELAGGLIYKNEQFF
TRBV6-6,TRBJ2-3,CASTLGGNADTQYF
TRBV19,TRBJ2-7,CASSPTQVAYEQYF
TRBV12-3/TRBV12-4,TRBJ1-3,CASVSLAGNTIYF
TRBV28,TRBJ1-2,CASSLGFRLIYGYTF
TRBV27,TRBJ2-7,CASSPPRHVRNSYEQYF
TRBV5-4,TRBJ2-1,CASSAGSGTPNEQFF
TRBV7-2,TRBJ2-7,CASSSPTEYYEQYF
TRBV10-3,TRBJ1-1,CAISESVTEAFF
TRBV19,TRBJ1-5,CASSIDSYGNQPQHF
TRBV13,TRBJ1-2,CASSFQLSGTGAFNYGYTF
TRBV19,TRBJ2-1,CASSFIPGWDEQFF
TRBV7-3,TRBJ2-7,CASSQGLAYEQYF
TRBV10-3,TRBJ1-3,CAISEYGNTIYF